This T cell receptor (beta chain) was sequenced for a study of blood T cell repertoires in COVID-19. Study-level information: Samples taken during acute and convalescent COVID-19 were collected in the United States, Italy and Spain.

Source study methods: For nucleated cells, counts were estimated from reference gene primer amplification. Assay: immunoSEQ multiplex PCR; the TCRdb copy retains only in-frame clones and omits some. V, J and clone size derive from that table, while D and trimming were established from the DNA sequence. The sample yields tens of thousands of clones, roughly four fifths seen once. The CDR3 length is 15 residues. After removal of 0 bases from V and 4 bases from J, the junction contained 4 bases not matched to a gene. Germline loops: CDR1 SGHNT, CDR2 YYREEE (reference sequence). Sequenced sample: peripheral blood. The sequence derives from a woman aged 80 or over with acute or convalescent COVID-19. The J gene is TRBJ2-5, the V gene TRBV5-4, with 9 bases that match TRBD2. As DNA, the CDR3 is TGTGCCAGCAGCTTGGATGCGGGGGGGAGAGAGACCCAGTACTTC. This gives the protein CASSLDAGGRETQYF. Full variable domain (rest looked up from reference TRBV5-4 and TRBJ2-5): ETGVTQSPTHLIKTRGQQVTLRCSSQSGHNTVSWYQQALGQGPQFIFQYYREEENGRGNFPPRFSGLQFPNYSSELNVNALELDDSALYLCASSLDAGGRETQYFGPGTRLLVL.